The 25 T cell receptor beta chains below all came from one sample that was sequenced in a study of shared clonotypes between healthy human individuals. Assay used: immunoSEQ multiplex PCR; TCRdb lists only in-frame clones, some missing. The sample carries about 510,000 clones, 90% to 96% recorded once. Sample: naive CD4+ T cells sorted from blood. The subset: CD45RA+ positively selected. These receptors were collected from a young woman in good health.

This chain joins TRBV5-4 and TRBJ2-7; 8 bases map to TRBD1. Losses at the gene ends were 2 bases for V and 2 bases for J; bases not matched to a gene: 0. CDR1 and CDR2 from the germline V gene are SGHNT and YYREEE (reference sequence). This CDR3 comprises 13 residues. In DNA form, the CDR3 reads TGTGCCAGCAGCTTACAGGGGGCCTACGAGCAGTACTTC. It codes for CASSLQGAYEQYF. Variable domain in full (rest from reference TRBV5-4 and TRBJ2-7): ETGVTQSPTHLIKTRGQQVTLRCSSQSGHNTVSWYQQALGQGPQFIFQYYREEENGRGNFPPRFSGLQFPNYSSELNVNALELDDSALYLCASSLQGAYEQYFGPGTRLTVT.

This clone was observed once. The rearrangement uses TRBV5-1 and TRBJ2-2; TRBD1 agrees at 9 bases. With V trimmed by 4 bases and J by 4 bases, 5 bases remained unmatched. Germline V CDR1 and CDR2: SGHRS, YFSETQ. There are 15 residues in the CDR3. The CDR3 DNA sequence: TGCGCCAGCAGCCCGGGACAGGGTACCACCGGGGAGCTGTTTTTT. It codes for CASSPGQGTTGELFF.

J is TRBJ1-4 and V is TRBV15, with D maybe TRBD1 (6 bases). Germline CDR1 is LNHNV and CDR2 is YYDKDF (reference sequence). The ends were cut back, 0 bases at V and 15 bases at J, with 14 bases in the middle. The length of the CDR3 is 13 residues. The DNA for the CDR3 is TGTGCCACCAGCAGAGATCCGGACAGATATGTGTTTTTT. It encodes CATSRDPDRYVFF. Combining the CDR3 with reference TRBV15 and TRBJ1-4 gives the whole variable domain DAMVIQNPRYQVTQFGKPVTLSCSQTLNHNVMYWYQQKSSQAPKLLFHYYDKDFNNEADTPDNFQSRRPNTSFCFLDIRSPGLGDTAMYLCATSRDPDRYVFFGSGTQLSVL.

Only one count was recorded for this clone. The chain employs TRBV5-5 and TRBJ1-5; D is possibly TRBD1 (5 bases). This CDR3 contains 16 residues. Germline lookup yields CDR1 SGHKS and CDR2 YYEKEE (reference sequence). Deletions cut 0 bases from V and 0 bases from J, with 10 bases between. CDR3: CASSLGTSYSNQPQHF. In DNA form, the CDR3 reads TGTGCCAGCAGCTTGGGGACAAGTTATAGCAATCAGCCCCAGCATTTT.

V gene TRBV7-2 combines with J gene TRBJ2-5; 7 bases line up with TRBD1. The J call may be mistaken, given a closer DNA end match to TRBJ2-7. This CDR3 spans 15 amino acids. Germline V gene lookup returns CDR1 SGHTA and CDR2 FQGNSA. Written as DNA, the CDR3 is TGTGCCAGCAGCTTAGAGGGACAGTGGAGCTACGAGCAGTACTTC. It is translated as CASSLEGQWSYEQYF.

The rearrangement joins TRBV18 to TRBJ2-7; 8 nucleotides match TRBD2. V trimming: 4 bases; J trimming: 5 bases; junction bases outside the gene matches: 10. In germline, CDR1 is KGHSH, CDR2 LQKENI. This CDR3 is 15 amino acids long. This CDR3 is CASSRARSGSNEQYF. The CDR3 region has the DNA TGTGCCAGCTCACGAGCCCGGAGCGGGAGCAACGAGCAGTACTTC. Combining the CDR3 with reference TRBV18 and TRBJ2-7 gives the whole variable domain NAGVMQNPRHLVRRRGQEARLRCSPMKGHSHVYWYRQLPEEGLKFMVYLQKENIIDESGMPKERFSAEFPKEGPSILRIQQVVRGDSAAYFCASSRARSGSNEQYFGPGTRLTVT.

This clone was recorded once. The chain has TRBV10-3 and TRBJ2-2, with D possibly matching TRBD2 (5 bases). The V end was cut by 2 bases, the J end by 5 bases, with 9 bases between. The CDR3 runs 14 residues. Germline V gene data show CDR1 as ENHRY and CDR2 as SYGVKD. CDR3 nucleotides: TGTGCCATCAGTGAGCGGGATTGGACCGGGGAGCTGTTTTTT. This translates into CAISERDWTGELFF.

Comment on this clone: The junction differs from germline at one of its ends, possibly a read error. Within the sample, other DNA sequences also encode this same CDR3. The chain employs TRBV4-2 and TRBJ2-5; D is unresolved. Germline V CDR1 and CDR2: LGHNA, YNFKEQ. The CDR3 is 11 amino acids. The CDR3 coding sequence is TGTGCTAGCAGCCAGGTCGAGACCCAGTACTTC. Translating it yields CASSQVETQYF.

This clone was found once. Here the CDR3 DNA reads TGTGCCAGCACTCCTGGGGCCGCGGGATACAATGAGCAGTTCTTC. Translated, it gives CASTPGAAGYNEQFF. The chain uses TRBV6-1 and TRBJ2-1, with a possible D match to TRBD2 (6 bases). Trimming removed 7 bases from V and 4 bases from J, with 17 bases in between. The length of the CDR3 is 15 residues. The germline V gene encodes CDR1 MNHNS and CDR2 SASEGT.

V and J are TRBV18 and TRBJ2-7; TRBD2 matches at 13 bases. Germline-derived CDR1 and CDR2 are KGHSH and LQKENI. CDR3 length: 15 residues. With 5 bases clipped from V and 6 bases from J, the junction kept 7 bases outside the gene matches. In nucleotides, the CDR3 is TGTGCCAGCTCATCAAGACTAGCGGGAGGCGGCGAGCAGTACTTC. As protein: CASSSRLAGGGEQYF.

J is TRBJ2-3 and V is TRBV7-3; D gene uncertain. CDR1 and CDR2 (germline): SGHTA, FQGTGA. The CDR3 contains 13 residues. Between the trimmed V and J ends, which lost 5 bases and 2 bases, there was a span of 8 bases. The CDR3 region has the DNA TGTGCCAGCAGCCGCTGGTCCACAGATACGCAGTATTTT. Its translation is CASSRWSTDTQYF.

The chain recombines TRBV18 with TRBJ2-3; D remains unclear. Germline assignment: CDR1 KGHSH and CDR2 LQKENI. Trimming pared 3 bases from V and 5 bases from J, leaving 9 bases between. The CDR3 is made up of 13 amino acids. The CDR3 DNA reads as TGTGCCAGCTCACCGACCCTGGGAGATACGCAGTATTTT. This translates into CASSPTLGDTQYF. Combining the CDR3 with reference TRBV18 and TRBJ2-3 gives the whole variable domain NAGVMQNPRHLVRRRGQEARLRCSPMKGHSHVYWYRQLPEEGLKFMVYLQKENIIDESGMPKERFSAEFPKEGPSILRIQQVVRGDSAAYFCASSPTLGDTQYFGPGTRLTVL.

This clone showed up just once. The chain employs TRBV7-7 and TRBJ2-7; D is possibly TRBD2 (6 bases). Germline V gene data show CDR1 as SSHAT and CDR2 as FNYEAQ (reference sequence). CDR3 size: 14 residues. V lost 1 base and J lost 0, with 7 bases in between. The CDR3 region is CASSLGRDSYEQYF. The CDR3 region has the DNA TGTGCCAGCAGCTTAGGGCGGGACTCCTACGAGCAGTACTTC. The entire variable domain, with the rest obtained from reference TRBV7-7 and TRBJ2-7, is as follows: GAGVSQSPRYKVTKRGQDVTLRCDPISSHATLYWYQQALGQGPEFLTYFNYEAQPDKSGLPSDRFSAERPEGSISTLTIQRTEQRDSAMYRCASSLGRDSYEQYFGPGTRLTVT.

V and J are TRBV2 and TRBJ1-2, with TRBD1 matching 8 bases. The V gene's germline CDR1 is SNHLY and CDR2 FYNNEI. The CDR3 totals 14 residues. V lost 2 bases to trimming and J lost 4 bases; unmatched junction nucleotides: 3. The CDR3 reads CASSEPGTGYGYTF. Here the CDR3 DNA reads TGTGCCAGCAGTGAACCCGGGACAGGCTATGGCTACACCTTC. Full variable domain (remainder filled in from reference TRBV2 and TRBJ1-2): EPEVTQTPSHQVTQMGQEVILRCVPISNHLYFYWYRQILGQKVEFLVSFYNNEISEKSEIFDDQFSVERPDGSNFTLKIRSTKLEDSAMYFCASSEPGTGYGYTFGSGTRLTVV.

This chain joins TRBV9 and TRBJ2-2; TRBD1 matches at 10 bases. The CDR3 totals 18 residues. Germline values: CDR1 SGDLS, CDR2 YYNGEE. Trimming removed 4 bases from V and 0 bases from J; junction bases left unmatched: 9. The CDR3 loop reads CASSPLPGQGANTGELFF. The CDR3 DNA is TGTGCCAGCAGCCCCCTGCCCGGACAGGGGGCGAACACCGGGGAGCTGTTTTTT.

V and J are TRBV5-1 and TRBJ2-7; TRBD1 aligns across 7 bases. V lost 4 bases to trimming and J lost 2 bases; unmatched junction nucleotides: 6. The CDR3 is 14 amino acids. Germline CDR1 SGHRS, CDR2 YFSETQ. This CDR3 reads CASSKDRVPYEQYF. The CDR3 nucleotides read TGCGCCAGCAGCAAAGACAGGGTACCCTACGAGCAGTACTTC.

The chain carries TRBV30 and TRBJ2-3, with a possible D match to TRBD1 (6 bases). Trimming stripped 3 bases from V and 9 bases from J, with 13 bases between. Germline CDR1 reads GTSNPN; CDR2 reads SVGIG (reference sequence). CDR3 size: 12 residues. The CDR3 coding sequence is TGTGCCTGGAGCGACTCAGGGGCGACGCAGTATTTT. It translates to CAWSDSGATQYF.

The gene calls are TRBV15 and TRBJ2-7; a weak D match, TRBD1 (5 bases). This CDR3 contains 15 residues. The germline gives CDR1 LNHNV, CDR2 YYDKDF (reference sequence). Between the trimmed V and J ends, which lost 2 bases and 4 bases, there was a span of 15 bases. The CDR3 spells CATSRTKQADYEQYF. CDR3 nucleotide sequence: TGTGCCACCAGCAGAACAAAACAGGCAGATTACGAGCAGTACTTC. The full variable domain, its missing parts supplied by reference TRBV15 and TRBJ2-7, is DAMVIQNPRYQVTQFGKPVTLSCSQTLNHNVMYWYQQKSSQAPKLLFHYYDKDFNNEADTPDNFQSRRPNTSFCFLDIRSPGLGDTAMYLCATSRTKQADYEQYFGPGTRLTVT.

The CDR3 coding sequence is TGTGCCATCAGTGAAAATAGCAATCAGCCCCAGCATTTT. Translated, it gives CAISENSNQPQHF. The rearrangement uses TRBV10-3 and TRBJ1-5, with no clear D. The V end was cut by 3 bases, the J end by 0 bases, with 3 bases between. The CDR3 sequence is 13 residues long. Germline-derived CDR1 and CDR2 are ENHRY and SYGVKD.

V usage is TRBV5-4 and J usage is TRBJ1-4; 7 nucleotides match TRBD1. The CDR3 is made up of 14 amino acids. Germline V gene data show CDR1 as SGHNT and CDR2 as YYREEE (reference sequence). Trimming cost V 5 bases and J 8 bases; bases outside gene matches: 9. The CDR3 sequence: CASRLQGPGEKLFF. The CDR3 DNA follows: TGTGCCAGCAGACTACAGGGGCCTGGAGAAAAACTGTTTTTT.

The rearrangement links TRBV5-1 to TRBJ2-7; D perhaps matches TRBD2 (7 bases). The ends were cut back, 4 bases at V and 3 bases at J, with 14 bases in the middle. In germline, CDR1 is SGHRS, CDR2 YFSETQ. The CDR3 is 14 amino acids. The CDR3 is CASSRGQRDYEQYF. The DNA of the CDR3 is TGCGCCAGCAGCCGTGGACAGCGGGACTACGAGCAGTACTTC.

V is TRBV25-1 and J is TRBJ2-3; D possibly corresponds to TRBD2 (5 bases). The CDR3 is 14 residues long. CDR1 MGHDK and CDR2 SYGVNS come from the germline V gene. V shed 3 bases and J shed 1 base, with 8 bases lying between them. The CDR3 loop is CASSDVRGTDTQYF. CDR3 DNA sequence: TGTGCCAGCAGTGACGTGCGGGGCACAGATACGCAGTATTTT.

V usage is TRBV5-6 and J usage is TRBJ2-5; D unclear. The DNA matches TRBJ2-7 better at its end, which makes the J call doubtful. Looked up from germline, CDR1 is SGHDT and CDR2 is YYEEEE. The CDR3 is 15 residues long. CDR3 DNA: TGTGCCAGCAGCCCCCGACACTCCCAGCCTTACGAGCAGTACTTC. As protein: CASSPRHSQPYEQYF.

V is TRBV7-1 and J is TRBJ2-7; D is undetermined. TRBV7-1 is treated as an ORF (open reading frame) with a function not yet certain. Between the trimmed V and J ends, which lost 5 bases and 3 bases, there was a span of 8 bases. The CDR3 length is 12 residues. The DNA for the CDR3 is TGTGCCAGCAGCACTAACAACTACGAGCAGTACTTC. Translating it yields CASSTNNYEQYF.

The chain combines TRBV10-3 with TRBJ1-1, with 7 nucleotides matching TRBD1. V shed 6 bases, J shed 8 bases, and the junction held 12 bases outside the gene matches. The CDR3 runs 14 residues. Germline CDR1 is ENHRY and CDR2 is SYGVKD. Written as DNA, the CDR3 is TGTGCCATCAGGGCACTACTCCAGGGGGACGAAGCTTTCTTT. Its protein product is CAIRALLQGDEAFF.